A single sample gave rise to the 4 T cell receptor beta chains below, sequenced in a study of shared clonotypes between healthy human individuals. Naive CD8 populations comprised CD45RO-negative cells positively selected for CCR7, excluding terminally differentiated effector memory CD45RA+ cells. Produced via immunoSEQ multiplex PCR; TCRdb's table is partial and in-frame only. In the table there are millions of clones, approximately 94% of which are singletons. Sequencing input: naive CD8+ T cells sorted from blood. These receptors originate from a young man in good health.

The rearrangement links TRBV6-6 to TRBJ2-5; 7 positions agree with TRBD2. This CDR3 region has 16 residues. The junction had 9 bases not matched to a gene; V was cut back by 5 bases and J by 0 bases. Per germline, CDR1 MNHNY and CDR2 SVGAGI (reference sequence). The CDR3 DNA is TGTGCCAGCAGTAAAAGGGCTAGCGGACACCAAGAGACCCAGTACTTC. Translation gives CASSKRASGHQETQYF.

The V call is TRBV9, the J call TRBJ2-2, with D possibly called TRBD1 or TRBD2 (6 bases each). Per germline, CDR1 SGDLS and CDR2 YYNGEE. V gave up 0 bases and J gave up 3 bases, with 9 bases separating them. This CDR3 comprises 15 residues. The CDR3, as DNA: TGTGCCAGCAGCGTAGGTGGGGGGCACACCGGGGAGCTGTTTTTT. Its protein is CASSVGGGHTGELFF.

The J gene is TRBJ1-1, the V gene TRBV5-1, with D uncertain. The CDR3 totals 12 residues. Germline CDR1 reads SGHRS; CDR2 reads YFSETQ. V lost 7 bases and J lost 4, with 11 bases in between. CDR3 loop: CASAGWSTEAFF. The CDR3 DNA is TGCGCCAGCGCCGGGTGGAGCACTGAAGCTTTCTTT.

The chain recombines TRBV27 with TRBJ1-1; D perhaps matches TRBD1 (5 bases). The CDR3 loop spans 13 amino acids. The V gene lost 2 bases and the J gene lost 2 bases, with 6 bases spanning the gap. Germline assignment: CDR1 MNHEY and CDR2 SMNVEV (reference sequence). The CDR3 loop is CASSLDSNTEAFF. The CDR3 coding sequence is TGTGCCAGCAGTTTAGACAGTAACACTGAAGCTTTCTTT.